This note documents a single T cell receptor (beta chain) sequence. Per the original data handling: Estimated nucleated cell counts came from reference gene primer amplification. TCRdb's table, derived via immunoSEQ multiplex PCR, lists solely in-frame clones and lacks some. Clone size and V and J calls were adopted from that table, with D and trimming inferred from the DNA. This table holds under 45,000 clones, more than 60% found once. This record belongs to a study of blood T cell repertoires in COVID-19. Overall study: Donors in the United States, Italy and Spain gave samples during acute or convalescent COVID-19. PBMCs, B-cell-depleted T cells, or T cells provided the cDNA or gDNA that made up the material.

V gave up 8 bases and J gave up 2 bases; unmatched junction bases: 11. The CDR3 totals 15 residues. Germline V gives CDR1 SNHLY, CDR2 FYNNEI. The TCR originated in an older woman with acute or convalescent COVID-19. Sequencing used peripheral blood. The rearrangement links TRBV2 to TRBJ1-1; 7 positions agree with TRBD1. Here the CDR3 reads CASPLSGTDNTEAFF. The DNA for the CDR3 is TGTGCCAGCCCATTATCCGGGACAGATAACACTGAAGCTTTCTTT. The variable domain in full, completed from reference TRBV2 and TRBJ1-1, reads EPEVTQTPSHQVTQMGQEVILRCVPISNHLYFYWYRQILGQKVEFLVSFYNNEISEKSEIFDDQFSVERPDGSNFTLKIRSTKLEDSAMYFCASPLSGTDNTEAFFGQGTRLTVV.